Sequencing of this TCR beta chain was carried out in a study of vaccination and CD4 T cells after COVID-19. Study as a whole: Stimulation of cells relied on overlapping spike peptides derived from SARS-CoV-2, HCoV-NL63, HCoV-OC43 and HCoV-229E.

The treatment was: roughly nine-day PBMC culture with coronavirus spike peptide pools or control peptides (ViraFEST assay). This clonotype was observed a few times. Its matching antigen is unknown. Sequenced with the Oncomine TCR Beta short-read assay was DNA taken from cultured CD4+ T cells. A single record per CDR3 protein comes from TCRdb applying MiXCR to the PCR reads. In the table there are about 16,000 distinct CDR3 sequences, 30% to 45% of which are singletons. Germline CDR1 reads DFQATT; CDR2 reads SNEGSKA (reference sequence). The CDR3 spans 14 residues. Trimming shortened V by 3 bases and J by 5 bases, and 13 bases separated the two germline ends.

The chain uses TRBV20-1 and TRBJ2-2; weak D call: TRBD2 (6 bases). The sample comprised cultured CD4+ T cells from blood. This sequence originates from a human donor with COVID-19. The CDR3 DNA sequence: TGCAGTGCTAGGAGGGTAGGAGGGACCGGGGAGCTGTTTTTT. Protein product: CSARRVGGTGELFF.